These 2 T cell receptor beta chains were all obtained from the same sample, sequenced in a study of blood T cell repertoires in COVID-19. The method was immunoSEQ multiplex PCR; TCRdb's version includes in-frame clones alone and lacks a portion of them. The sample includes around 220,000 clones, approximately 80% of them seen just once. The sequenced sample was peripheral blood. Source of these receptors: a woman aged 80 or over with acute or convalescent COVID-19.

This clone came up a few times. V is TRBV4-3 and J is TRBJ2-6; D uncertain. CDR3 length: 14 residues. Germline values: CDR1 LGHNA, CDR2 YSLEER. V was trimmed by 8 bases and J by 4 bases, leaving 12 bases between them. In DNA, the CDR3 is TGCGCCAGCGGCCCTTTCGGGGGGGCCAACGTCCTGACTTTC. Residues: CASGPFGGANVLTF.

The rearrangement uses TRBV7-9 and TRBJ1-5; D call uncertain. The CDR3 consists of 15 residues. Germline V gene sequence: CDR1 SEHNR, CDR2 FQNEAQ (reference sequence). V was clipped by 1 base and J by 2 bases, with 9 bases between them. The CDR3 sequence is CASSLGGPGNQPQHF. The CDR3, as DNA: TGTGCCAGCAGCTTAGGAGGGCCGGGCAATCAGCCCCAGCATTTT.